Included here is one T cell receptor (beta chain) sequence, with context. Its antigen is unidentified. The data were taken from a study of esophageal squamous cell carcinoma under preoperative chemotherapy. General study points: Abundant clones tended to shrink rather than expand after paclitaxel-nedaplatin.

Time point denoted: before preoperative PTX-NDP chemotherapy. Before surgery, patients were given preoperative paclitaxel-nedaplatin chemotherapy. The CDR3 is 14 residues long. Trimming at V came to 6 bases and at J to 0 bases, leaving 3 bases not matched to a gene. A single record per CDR3 protein comes from TCRdb applying MiXCR to the PCR reads. This repertoire shows fewer than 18,000 distinct CDR3 sequences, roughly 66% found once; its top ten account for more than 50%. The genes are TRBV12-3 or TRBV12-4 and TRBJ2-3; 7 nucleotides agree with TRBD2. This receptor was taken from a human donor with esophageal squamous cell carcinoma. The donor label of this sample is uncertain. The sample here was taken from a patient given preoperative chemotherapy. This CDR3 reads CASRSGISTDTQYF. The CDR3, as DNA: TGTGCCAGCAGGAGCGGGATTAGCACAGATACGCAGTATTTT.